Below are 15 T cell receptor beta chains sequenced from a single sample in a study of blood T cell repertoires in COVID-19. Sequencing used immunoSEQ multiplex PCR; TCRdb keeps in-frame clones, though not all of them. Of about 220,000 clones listed, 84% are singletons. Sequenced material: peripheral blood. These TCRs come from a woman aged 60 to 75 with acute or convalescent COVID-19.

V is TRBV30 and J is TRBJ2-7; 8 positions match TRBD1. This CDR3 contains 13 residues. The germline gives CDR1 GTSNPN, CDR2 SVGIG (reference sequence). Losses at the gene ends were 2 bases for V and 5 bases for J; bases not matched to a gene: 5. DNA for the CDR3: TGTGCCTGGAGTCGGACAGGGATGAACGAGCAGTACTTC. It is translated as CAWSRTGMNEQYF.

The chain uses TRBV5-4 and TRBJ1-2; 7 nucleotides match TRBD1. Germline loops: CDR1 SGHNT, CDR2 YYREEE (reference sequence). V lost 0 bases, J lost 5 bases, and 7 bases stayed unmatched. This CDR3 spans 15 amino acids. The CDR3 is CASSLGSTTGYGYTF. The DNA of the CDR3 is TGTGCCAGCAGCTTGGGTTCGACGACAGGGTATGGCTACACCTTC.

The chain employs TRBV6-1 and TRBJ2-1, with TRBD2 identical over 7 bases. The V gene end was trimmed by 4 bases and the J gene end by 0 bases; junction bases not matched to a gene: 6. The CDR3 sequence is 16 residues long. Germline V gene lookup returns CDR1 MNHNS and CDR2 SASEGT. DNA for the CDR3: TGTGCCAGCAGTGTGAGGGGAGGGAGCTCCTACAATGAGCAGTTCTTC. Its protein product is CASSVRGGSSYNEQFF.

Details on this clone: Distinct nucleotide sequences in the sample also encode this CDR3. This rearrangement joins TRBV30 to TRBJ1-1, with D unresolved. The CDR3 loop spans 13 amino acids. The V end lost 0 bases, the J end lost 1 base, and 6 bases lay between the germline ends. Germline lookup yields CDR1 GTSNPN and CDR2 SVGIG (reference sequence). CDR3 amino acids: CAWSVRGNTEAFF. CDR3 DNA: TGTGCCTGGAGTGTACGGGGGAACACTGAAGCTTTCTTT.

The chain uses TRBV11-1 and TRBJ1-1; D gene uncertain. Trimming took 8 bases from V and 5 from J, leaving 12 bases between them. In germline, CDR1 is SGHAT, CDR2 FQDESV (reference sequence). The CDR3 is made up of 12 amino acids. The CDR3 protein is CASAGRGTEAFF. CDR3 coding DNA: TGTGCCAGCGCGGGGAGAGGGACTGAAGCTTTCTTT.

This sequence joins TRBV7-2 and TRBJ1-6, with D uncertain. CDR3 length: 16 amino acids. CDR1 is SGHTA, CDR2 FQGNSA, per germline. With 6 bases removed from V and 6 bases from J, the gap between germline ends came to 18 bases. The CDR3 DNA is TGTGCCAGCAGGTTATCTCCATTGGCCCCTAATTCACCCCTCCACTTT. Its protein product is CASRLSPLAPNSPLHF.

The V and J genes are TRBV6-2 or TRBV6-3 and TRBJ2-5; 8 bases are shared with TRBD2. Per germline, CDR1 MNHEY and CDR2 SVGEGT. The CDR3 has 16 residues. The V segment lost 2 bases and the J segment 2 bases; nucleotides outside the gene matches: 7. CDR3 amino acids: CASSYRATGGQETQYF. The DNA for the CDR3 is TGTGCCAGCAGTTACCGTGCCACGGGGGGGCAAGAGACCCAGTACTTC.

The chain couples TRBV5-5 to TRBJ1-2; 7 bases fit TRBD1. V gave up 5 bases and J gave up 8 bases; unmatched junction bases: 15. CDR3 length: 15 amino acids. Germline V gene sequence: CDR1 SGHKS, CDR2 YYEKEE (reference sequence). CDR3 coding DNA: TGTGCCAGCAGTGGGAATGGACAGGCTCCCTGGGGCTACACCTTC. Its translation is CASSGNGQAPWGYTF. Full variable domain (outside the CDR3, taken from reference TRBV5-5 and TRBJ1-2): DAGVTQSPTHLIKTRGQQVTLRCSPISGHKSVSWYQQVLGQGPQFIFQYYEKEERGRGNFPDRFSARQFPNYSSELNVNALLLGDSALYLCASSGNGQAPWGYTFGSGTRLTVV.

Worth noting for this clone: An end of the junction differs from the germline gene, which may be a read error. The V and J genes are TRBV6-1 and TRBJ2-7; tentatively, D is TRBD2 (5 bases). This CDR3 is 13 amino acids long. Germline V gives CDR1 MNHNS, CDR2 SASEGT. The CDR3 reads CASCERVGGEQYF. For the CDR3, the DNA is TGTGCCAGCTGTGAGAGGGTAGGAGGCGAGCAGTACTTC.

The chain recombines TRBV6-5 with TRBJ1-2; D gene unclear. This CDR3 is built from 12 residues. Germline loops: CDR1 MNHEY, CDR2 SVGAGI. Trimming took off 7 bases at V and 7 bases at J, with 13 bases between the two ends. The CDR3 spells CASTPSVVGYTF. The CDR3 DNA reads as TGTGCCAGCACCCCGTCCGTAGTTGGCTACACCTTC.

The chain uses TRBV30 and TRBJ1-3, with D possibly TRBD1 on 6 matching bases. The CDR3 is 17 amino acids. Looked up from germline, CDR1 is GTSNPN and CDR2 is SVGIG (reference sequence). The germline V and J ends were trimmed by 3 bases and 1 base, with 19 bases remaining between them. The CDR3, as DNA: TGTGCCTGGAGAGAAGGTTTAGGGGGGGCGTCTGGAAACACCATATATTTT. This translates into CAWREGLGGASGNTIYF.

The J gene is TRBJ1-2, the V gene TRBV13; maybe TRBD1 (5 bases). The V gene's germline CDR1 is PRHDT and CDR2 FYEKMQ (reference sequence). V was pared by 3 bases and J by 5 bases, with 13 bases between. This CDR3 has 14 amino acids. This CDR3 reads CASSFKGVLYGYTF. CDR3 nucleotide sequence: TGTGCCAGCAGCTTCAAAGGGGTTTTATATGGCTACACCTTC.

CDR3 protein: CASSVGQDQNQPQHF. The CDR3 DNA reads as TGTGCCAGCAGCGTAGGCCAGGATCAAAATCAGCCCCAGCATTTT. The J gene is TRBJ1-5, the V gene TRBV9; no reliable D call. Trimming shortened V by 0 bases and J by 4 bases, and 11 bases separated the two germline ends. Germline V gene data show CDR1 as SGDLS and CDR2 as YYNGEE. The length of the CDR3 is 15 residues.

Regarding this clone: The sample has other DNA sequences that encode this CDR3 too. This chain links TRBV25-1 with TRBJ1-6; 7 nucleotides line up with TRBD1. Germline values: CDR1 MGHDK, CDR2 SYGVNS. This CDR3 has 15 residues. Trimming took 3 bases from V and 6 from J; bases not matched to a gene: 5. The CDR3 protein is CASSEWAGGNSPLHF. As DNA, the CDR3 is TGTGCCAGCAGTGAGTGGGCAGGGGGTAATTCACCCCTCCACTTT.

J is TRBJ1-2 and V is TRBV12-5, with D uncertain. Trimming stripped 4 bases from V and 2 bases from J, with 11 bases between. The germline V gene encodes CDR1 LGHNT and CDR2 FRNRAP. This CDR3 contains 14 residues. CDR3 residues: CASGSSTKNYGYTF. In DNA, the CDR3 is TGTGCTAGTGGTTCTAGTACTAAAAACTATGGCTACACCTTC.